The 24 T cell receptor beta chains in this list originate from one sample, sequenced in a study of PD-1 blockade in classical Hodgkin lymphoma. The time point here: newly diagnosed, previously untreated cHL patient sample. By magnetic negative selection, CD4+ T cells were purified from thawed PBMCs. This table comes from immunoSEQ multiplex PCR, and its TCRdb copy is limited to in-frame clones, with some not included. The table has some 35,000 clones, around 89% seen once. The sequencing input was CD4+ T cells from blood. These receptors came from a human donor with classical Hodgkin lymphoma.

The chain is built from TRBV11-2 and TRBJ2-3, with 10 nucleotides matching TRBD2. Germline CDR1 is SGHAT and CDR2 is FQNNGV. CDR3 length: 16 amino acids. The junction had 10 bases not matched to a gene; V was cut back by 4 bases and J by 6 bases. For the CDR3, the DNA is TGTGCCAGCAGCTCTCTCCCAGGACTAGCGGACGATACGCAGTATTTT. This gives the protein CASSSLPGLADDTQYF.

CDR3 sequence (DNA): TGTGCCAGCAGTGGACTTATGGCGGGGGTCACAGATACGCAGTATTTT. It specifies CASSGLMAGVTDTQYF. The V and J genes are TRBV25-1 and TRBJ2-3, with TRBD2 matching over 7 bases. Germline V lookup: CDR1 MGHDK, CDR2 SYGVNS. The CDR3 covers 16 residues. J gave up 2 bases and V 4 bases, and 9 bases lay outside the gene matches.

This clone came up a few times. V and J are TRBV7-2 and TRBJ1-2; 7 positions match TRBD1. The germline CDR1 and CDR2 sequences are SGHTA and FQGNSA. Unmatched junction bases numbered 16, after V lost 5 bases and J lost 4 bases. The CDR3 runs to 17 residues. The CDR3 region is CASSLPGTASLGYGYTF. The CDR3 DNA follows: TGTGCCAGCAGCCTTCCCGGGACAGCCTCCCTCGGCTATGGCTACACCTTC.

The genes are TRBV5-1 and TRBJ2-2; 10 positions match TRBD1. The ends lost 7 bases at V and 4 bases at J; junction bases unmatched: 4. In germline, CDR1 is SGHRS, CDR2 YFSETQ. The CDR3 is 14 amino acids. CDR3 bases: TGCGCCAGCGGGACAGGGGCTGGCACCGGGGAGCTGTTTTTT. Translating gives CASGTGAGTGELFF. Full variable domain (rest looked up from reference TRBV5-1 and TRBJ2-2): KAGVTQTPRYLIKTRGQQVTLSCSPISGHRSVSWYQQTPGQGLQFLFEYFSETQRNKGNFPGRFSGRQFSNSRSEMNVSTLELGDSALYLCASGTGAGTGELFFGEGSRLTVL.

V is TRBV6-1 and J is TRBJ2-7; possible D gene TRBD1, 6 bases. The V gene lost 4 bases and the J gene lost 6 bases, with 19 bases spanning the gap. Germline-derived CDR1 and CDR2 are MNHNS and SASEGT. The CDR3 covers 15 residues. The CDR3 DNA is TGTGCCAGCAGTGGAGAGCGGACAGCTTACTTCGAGCAGTACTTC. Translation: CASSGERTAYFEQYF.

The chain recombines TRBV7-3 with TRBJ2-7, with D possibly being TRBD1 (5 bases). The CDR3 runs 14 residues. Germline-derived CDR1 and CDR2 are SGHTA and FQGTGA. The germline V and J ends were trimmed by 5 bases and 2 bases, with 13 bases remaining between them. CDR3 nucleotide sequence: TGTGCCAGCAGCCCGCAGGGTTTTACCTACGAGCAGTACTTC. Translating it yields CASSPQGFTYEQYF. Combining the CDR3 with reference TRBV7-3 and TRBJ2-7 gives the whole variable domain GAGVSQTPSNKVTEKGKYVELRCDPISGHTALYWYRQSLGQGPEFLIYFQGTGAADDSGLPNDRFFAVRPEGSVSTLKIQRTERGDSAVYLCASSPQGFTYEQYFGPGTRLTVT.

V is TRBV29-1 and J is TRBJ1-1; D remains ambiguous. The CDR3 is 14 residues long. Trimming took off 6 bases at V and 4 bases at J, with 18 bases between the two ends. CDR1 and CDR2 (germline): SQVTM, ANQGSEA. This chain's CDR3 is CSVGSLGGGTEAFF. The CDR3 nucleotides read TGCAGCGTGGGGTCTTTGGGAGGTGGCACTGAAGCTTTCTTT.

The count of this clone is one. The chain links TRBV30 to TRBJ2-7; D is unclear. The V and J ends lost 4 bases and 6 bases respectively, with 16 bases between them. The CDR3 totals 13 residues. CDR1 and CDR2 from the germline V gene are GTSNPN and SVGIG (reference sequence). In DNA form, the CDR3 reads TGTGCCTGGAACACGGACCACGGCAGCGAGCAGTACTTC. This sequence encodes CAWNTDHGSEQYF.

The V and J genes are TRBV5-5 and TRBJ1-2, with no clear D. Germline V gives CDR1 SGHKS, CDR2 YYEKEE (reference sequence). The CDR3 totals 12 residues. With 2 bases removed from V and 6 bases from J, the gap between germline ends came to 8 bases. Here the CDR3 reads CASSLPPDGYTF. In DNA, the CDR3 is TGTGCCAGCAGCTTACCGCCAGATGGCTACACCTTC. Based on the CDR3 plus reference TRBV5-5 and TRBJ1-2, the full variable domain is DAGVTQSPTHLIKTRGQQVTLRCSPISGHKSVSWYQQVLGQGPQFIFQYYEKEERGRGNFPDRFSARQFPNYSSELNVNALLLGDSALYLCASSLPPDGYTFGSGTRLTVV.

About this clone itself: The junction does not match germline at one end; this may be a read error. This sequence joins TRBV4-3 and TRBJ2-6; D unclear. CDR1 is LGHNA and CDR2 is YSLEER in the germline V gene. The CDR3 length is 15 residues. CDR3: CASSQDTSWANVLTF. The DNA of the CDR3 is TGCGCCAGCAGCCAAGATACCTCTTGGGCCAACGTCCTGACTTTC.

The genes are TRBV28 and TRBJ2-5; D might be TRBD2 (6 bases). This CDR3 comprises 12 residues. Trimming pared 6 bases from V and 4 bases from J, leaving 9 bases between. Germline CDR1 and CDR2: MDHEN and SYDVKM. As DNA, the CDR3 is TGTGCCAGCAGCACGACTAGAGAGACCCAGTACTTC. Encoded protein: CASSTTRETQYF.

The V gene is TRBV2, the J gene TRBJ2-1; D unresolved. From germline, CDR1 is SNHLY and CDR2 FYNNEI. Trimming took off 1 base at V and 8 bases at J, with 12 bases between the two ends. This CDR3 comprises 14 residues. As DNA, the CDR3 is TGTGCCAGCAGTGAAGAAGTAGGGATGGATGAGCAGTTCTTC. Translation: CASSEEVGMDEQFF.

The rearrangement uses TRBV10-3 and TRBJ1-1; D gene uncertain. This CDR3 comprises 13 residues. Trimming removed 4 bases at V and 3 bases at J, with 9 bases between. Germline lookup yields CDR1 ENHRY and CDR2 SYGVKD. The CDR3 bases are TGTGCCATCAGTGGCGGTCATGACACTGAAGCTTTCTTT. This codes for CAISGGHDTEAFF.

The chain uses TRBV6-1 and TRBJ2-2, with 7 bases lining up with TRBD1. This CDR3 has 14 residues. The V segment lost 7 bases and the J segment 1 base; nucleotides outside the gene matches: 3. Germline CDR1 MNHNS, CDR2 SASEGT. CDR3 residues: CASINRGNTGELFF. The CDR3 coding sequence is TGTGCCAGCATTAACAGGGGGAACACCGGGGAGCTGTTTTTT.

The rearrangement joins TRBV7-9 to TRBJ1-1; tentatively, D is TRBD1 (5 bases). With 1 base removed from V and 4 bases from J, the gap between germline ends came to 16 bases. This CDR3 is built from 16 residues. Germline values: CDR1 SEHNR, CDR2 FQNEAQ (reference sequence). CDR3 protein: CASSLGAPGQGTEAFF. CDR3 coding DNA: TGTGCCAGCAGCTTAGGGGCGCCAGGGCAAGGCACTGAAGCTTTCTTT.

The chain couples TRBV28 to TRBJ2-4, with a weak D call TRBD1 (5 bases). CDR1 MDHEN and CDR2 SYDVKM come from the germline V gene. This CDR3 comprises 15 residues. V lost 4 bases to trimming and J lost 11 bases, with 21 bases between them. CDR3 bases: TGTGCCAGCAGTTCGACAGTTAGGGTCCGTCACCTTCAGTACTTC. It encodes CASSSTVRVRHLQYF.

This chain connects TRBV2 to TRBJ1-1; D is ambiguous. V gave up 7 bases and J gave up 6 bases, with 9 bases separating them. In germline, CDR1 is SNHLY, CDR2 FYNNEI. The CDR3 is made up of 11 amino acids. CDR3 in DNA: TGTGCCAGCAATATGAGGGCTGAAGCTTTCTTT. Encoded protein: CASNMRAEAFF.

The chain carries TRBV5-1 and TRBJ1-1; no definite D call. The germline V gene has CDR1 SGHRS and CDR2 YFSETQ. Between the trimmed V and J ends, which lost 4 bases and 1 base, there was a span of 8 bases. There are 13 residues in the CDR3. The DNA for the CDR3 is TGCGCCAGCAGCACAATCAAGAACACTGAAGCTTTCTTT. As protein: CASSTIKNTEAFF.

The chain joins TRBV6-1 to TRBJ2-7; 10 bases map to TRBD2. Trimming at V came to 2 bases and at J to 2 bases, leaving 0 bases not matched to a gene. The CDR3 runs 14 residues. Looked up from germline, CDR1 is MNHNS and CDR2 is SASEGT. CDR3: CASSETSGTYEQYF. The CDR3 nucleotides read TGTGCCAGCAGTGAAACTAGCGGGACCTACGAGCAGTACTTC.

The rearrangement joins TRBV19 to TRBJ1-1, with a tentative D call TRBD1 (5 bases). Germline CDR1 and CDR2: LNHDA and SQIVND (reference sequence). This CDR3 region has 14 residues. Trimming cost V 2 bases and J 2 bases, with 9 bases left between them. The CDR3 sequence is CASSIKGTNTEAFF. CDR3 DNA sequence: TGTGCCAGTAGTATAAAGGGGACTAACACTGAAGCTTTCTTT.

The chain joins TRBV7-9 to TRBJ1-2; 7 positions agree with TRBD1. The V and J ends lost 5 bases and 5 bases, in that order; junction bases with no gene match: 5. Germline loops: CDR1 SEHNR, CDR2 FQNEAQ (reference sequence). This CDR3 is built from 13 residues. CDR3 region: CASSTDREYGYTF. CDR3 nucleotides: TGTGCCAGCAGCACTGACAGGGAGTATGGCTACACCTTC.

This clone occurred a few times. DNA for the CDR3: TGTGCCAGCACTCGGACAGGGACTGGGTCACCCCTCCACTTT. Amino acid sequence: CASTRTGTGSPLHF. This chain uses TRBV19 with TRBJ1-6, with 8 bases aligning to TRBD1. Losses at the gene ends were 9 bases for V and 10 bases for J; bases not matched to a gene: 11. CDR3 size: 14 residues. Per germline, CDR1 LNHDA and CDR2 SQIVND (reference sequence).

This clone was seen a handful of times. This chain connects TRBV11-1 to TRBJ1-1; D unresolved. V gave up 5 bases and J gave up 0 bases, with 13 bases separating them. The CDR3 runs 15 residues. In germline, CDR1 is SGHAT, CDR2 FQDESV (reference sequence). In DNA, the CDR3 is TGTGCCAGCAGCCCGAGACGGACGGTGAACACTGAAGCTTTCTTT. This encodes CASSPRRTVNTEAFF. The full variable domain, its missing parts supplied by reference TRBV11-1 and TRBJ1-1, is EAEVAQSPRYKITEKSQAVAFWCDPISGHATLYWYRQILGQGPELLVQFQDESVVDDSQLPKDRFSAERLKGVDSTLKIQPAELGDSAMYLCASSPRRTVNTEAFFGQGTRLTVV.

This clone came up a few times. The chain joins TRBV9 to TRBJ2-7, with 12 bases fitting TRBD2. The CDR3 is made up of 15 amino acids. CDR1 and CDR2 (germline): SGDLS, YYNGEE. The J segment lost 5 bases and the V segment lost 0 bases, leaving 3 bases of the junction unmatched. The CDR3 region has the DNA TGTGCCAGCAGCGTAGACCTAGCGGGAGGGAACGAGCAGTACTTC. Translation: CASSVDLAGGNEQYF.